The T cell receptor beta chain under discussion was sequenced for a study of shared clonotypes between healthy human individuals. The CDR3 covers 18 residues. V trimming: 4 bases; J trimming: 6 bases; junction bases outside the gene matches: 13. Germline assignment: CDR1 LGHNA and CDR2 YNFKEQ. Terminally differentiated effector memory CD45RA+ cells were excluded by CCR7 positive selection of CD45RO-negative cells. Adult Caucasians living in Nashville, Tennessee made up all of the donors. Samples underwent the assay at deep level. It was around 190 ng DNA, about 30,000 T cell genomes, that sorted-subset replicate PCRs used. The protocol was immunoSEQ multiplex PCR, while the TCRdb copy is restricted to in-frame clones and leaves out a portion. This sample has about 800,000 clones, with 96% found just once. The study's findings and limits: A handful of donors shared 4.5% to 6.5% of their naive CD4 clonotypes.

To note about this clone: The antigen is undetermined.

Sequencing was carried out using naive CD8+ T cells sorted from blood. V gene TRBV4-2 combines with J gene TRBJ2-2; TRBD2 matches at 11 bases. This receptor was taken from a man aged 25 to 40 in good health. CDR3 coding DNA: TGTGCCAGCAGCCCGCGGGTGGTAGCGGGAGGGCCCCCCGGGGAGCTGTTTTTT. Translation: CASSPRVVAGGPPGELFF.